Listed below are T cell receptor beta chains from one sample, sequenced in a study of T cells after yellow fever vaccination. TCRdb reanalysed the 5' RACE reads using MiXCR and keeps one entry per CDR3 protein. The table records around 530,000 distinct CDR3 sequences, 17% of them present only once. Sample: PBMCs, taken 5 days after the first yellow fever vaccination. The receptors shown here come from a young man who received the YFV17D yellow fever vaccine. CDR3s include the opening cysteine and the closing phenylalanine or tryptophan. D genes are given only for firm matches. A clone size is listed for some rows: how often the clone was seen (once, few, many), or a class if it is expanded.

J,size,D,V,CDR3,DNA
TRBJ2-5,many,-,TRBV4-2,CASSQDGRETQYF,TGTGCCAGCAGCCAAGACGGACGGGAGACCCAGTACTTC
TRBJ1-4,-,-,TRBV20-1,CSLYGSNNEKLFF,TGCAGCCTGTACGGGTCCAATAATGAAAAACTGTTTTTT
TRBJ2-5,few,-,TRBV2,CASGAGIAETQYF,TGTGCCAGCGGCGCAGGGATAGCGGAGACCCAGTACTTC
TRBJ2-3,many,-,TRBV5-4,CASGTTDTQYF,TGTGCCAGCGGGACCACAGATACGCAGTATTTT
TRBJ1-2,-,-,TRBV19,CASSMRSNYGYTF,TGTGCCAGTAGTATGAGATCCAACTATGGCTACACCTTC
TRBJ1-2,few,-,TRBV29-1,CSGRLMGGVGYGYTF,TGCAGCGGACGCTTAATGGGGGGGGTTGGCTATGGCTACACCTTC
TRBJ1-2,few,TRBD1,TRBV28,CASSPPDRGYGYTF,TGTGCCAGCAGTCCCCCGGACAGGGGCTATGGCTACACCTTC
TRBJ2-5,few,-,TRBV5-1,CASSLEGSLGETQYF,TGCGCCAGCAGCTTGGAGGGCAGTTTGGGAGAGACCCAGTACTTC
TRBJ2-2,-,TRBD1,TRBV20-1,CSASRSGQGVTGELFF,TGCAGTGCTAGCCGATCGGGACAGGGGGTTACCGGGGAGCTGTTTTTT
TRBJ1-1,-,TRBD1,TRBV6-2/TRBV6-3,CASSHRDSYTEAFF,TGTGCCAGCAGTCACCGGGACAGCTACACTGAAGCTTTCTTT
TRBJ1-5,-,-,TRBV5-5,CASSLLIGAREPQHF,TGTGCCAGCAGCTTGTTAATAGGGGCCAGGGAGCCCCAGCATTTT
TRBJ2-1,few,-,TRBV28,CASTYGRQANEQFF,TGTGCCAGCACGTATGGGAGGCAGGCCAATGAGCAGTTCTTC
TRBJ2-5,few,TRBD1,TRBV5-6,CASSSRDRGTQYF,TGTGCCAGCAGCTCCCGGGACAGGGGGACCCAGTACTTC
TRBJ2-1,many,-,TRBV5-4,CASSSPRDEQFF,TGTGCCAGCAGCTCCCCCAGGGATGAGCAGTTCTTC
TRBJ1-2,few,TRBD1,TRBV29-1,CSVDGRDRDYGYTF,TGCAGCGTTGACGGCCGGGACAGAGACTATGGCTACACCTTC
TRBJ2-7,-,-,TRBV15,CATSRGGHLSYEQYF,TGTGCCACCAGCAGAGGGGGACATCTGAGCTACGAGCAGTACTTC
TRBJ1-3,few,-,TRBV10-3,CAGAPISGNTIYF,TGTGCCGGCGCTCCCATCTCTGGAAACACCATATATTTT
TRBJ1-5,-,-,TRBV5-5,CASSSSSYSNQPQHF,TGTGCCAGCAGCTCCTCTAGCTATAGCAATCAGCCCCAGCATTTT
TRBJ1-2,-,-,TRBV12-3/TRBV12-4,CASSLEDLYGYTF,TGTGCCAGCAGTTTAGAGGATCTCTATGGCTACACCTTC
TRBJ1-4,-,-,TRBV28,CASSLSGAANEKLFF,TGTGCCAGCAGTTTATCGGGTGCGGCTAATGAAAAACTGTTTTTT
TRBJ2-5,-,TRBD1,TRBV5-1,CASSFRDRGVVETQYF,TGCGCCAGCAGCTTCCGGGACAGGGGCGTTGTAGAGACCCAGTACTTC
TRBJ1-2,few,-,TRBV23-1,CASSQSPQGIGYTF,TGCGCCAGCAGTCAATCTCCCCAGGGGATAGGCTACACCTTC
TRBJ1-3,few,TRBD1,TRBV12-5,CASGLVVGGLGGNTIYF,TGTGCTAGTGGTTTGGTAGTAGGGGGCTTAGGTGGAAACACCATATATTTT